This T cell receptor beta chain was captured by sequencing in a study of blood T cells in healthy people across ages. CDR3 length: 16 amino acids. Germline V gene sequence: CDR1 MGHDK, CDR2 SYGVNS. In regard to this clonotype: Its antigen is still unknown. One end of the junction varies from germline; a read error may be responsible.

A sample-barcoded 5' primer and a J-beta primer mix were used in a second PCR of roughly 7 to 12 cycles. TCRdb processed the 5' RACE reads anew with MiXCR; each CDR3 protein has one entry. In the table there are 1.5 million to 2 million distinct CDR3 sequences, around 42% of which are singletons. Total RNA, at least 5 micrograms per sample, was extracted from PBMCs. General study results and limits: A roughly linear fall in TCR beta diversity per million T cells was seen with increasing age. When set beside aged donors, long-lived donors presented more naive CD4+ cells and higher diversity.

The chain couples TRBV25-1 to TRBJ2-5, with TRBD2 matching 10 bases. The origin of this receptor is a human donor in good health. The sequenced sample consisted of blood. The CDR3 bases are TGTGCCAGCAGTGAGGGTAGCGGGGGGTTTGGTGAGACCCAGGACTTC. It encodes CASSEGSGGFGETQDF.